This TCR beta chain is drawn from a study of naive CD8 T cells in extremely preterm neonates. Study results and caveats: Preterm neonates shared more CDR3 nucleotide sequences (about 2.5%) than older groups.

Libraries were prepared by immunoSEQ multiplex PCR; TCRdb keeps only in-frame clonotypes and omits some of them. The repertoire holds about 8,000 clones, with 95% to 98% as singletons. Healthy children aged about 16-60 months having elective surgery, and healthy nonsmoking adults, gave blood. This clone occurred once. As yet, its antigen is unknown. Germline CDR1 and CDR2: LNHDA and SQIVND (reference sequence). The CDR3 is made up of 15 amino acids. Trimming took 5 bases from V and 3 from J; bases not matched to a gene: 9. The chain uses TRBV19 and TRBJ1-1, with 7 bases fitting TRBD1. This sequence was found in a human donor in good health. Sample: naive CD8+ T cells from blood. CDR3: CASSAGTVLYTEAFF. The CDR3 region has the DNA TGTGCCAGTAGTGCGGGGACAGTCTTGTACACTGAAGCTTTCTTT.